This is a list of T cell receptor beta chains from one sample in a study of blood T cell repertoires in COVID-19. Here immunoSEQ multiplex PCR was the method, and the copy in TCRdb shows in-frame clones only, minus some. The sample lists 160,000 or so clones; roughly 87% were seen once. Sequencing used PBMCs or T cells enriched from blood (not recorded which). These receptors all stem from a human donor with acute COVID-19. The donor label of this sample is uncertain. Each CDR3 is given with its conserved first and last residue. The D gene is left open where the match is weak. Expanded clones get a size class; other rows say once, few or many, or leave the size out.

v_gene	abundance	j_gene	d_gene	CDR3aa	CDR3nt
TRBV5-1	NA	TRBJ1-2	NA	CASSLLEGDGYTF	TGCGCCAGCAGCCTACTCGAGGGTGACGGCTACACCTTC
TRBV27	once	TRBJ2-3	TRBD2	CASRTSGVADTQYF	TGTGCCAGCAGGACTAGCGGGGTTGCAGATACGCAGTATTTT
TRBV27	NA	TRBJ2-2	TRBD2	CASSYPSGTGELFF	TGTGCCAGCAGTTACCCTAGCGGGACCGGGGAGCTGTTTTTT
TRBV11-2	few	TRBJ2-5	TRBD2	CASSLMFRGGQQETQYF	TGTGCCAGCAGCTTAATGTTTCGCGGGGGGCAACAAGAGACCCAGTACTTC
TRBV5-1	NA	TRBJ2-5	NA	CASSARRAQETQYF	TGCGCCAGCAGCGCGAGGAGGGCCCAAGAGACCCAGTACTTC
TRBV13	NA	TRBJ1-2	TRBD1	CASSASRQGRVRNYGYTF	TGTGCCAGCAGCGCTTCTCGACAGGGAAGGGTTAGGAACTATGGCTACACCTTC
TRBV30	NA	TRBJ2-3	NA	CAWGQGTGEYF	NA
TRBV7-2	NA	TRBJ1-5	NA	CASSFEAIGPQHF	TGTGCCAGCAGCTTTGAGGCAATAGGACCCCAGCATTTT
TRBV7-9	NA	TRBJ1-2	NA	CASMKGGEGYTF	TGTGCCAGCATGAAAGGGGGGGAAGGCTACACCTTC
TRBV18	NA	TRBJ2-7	NA	CASSPPSQGGYEQYF	TGTGCCAGCTCACCCCCGTCGCAGGGAGGATACGAGCAGTACTTC
TRBV11-2	NA	TRBJ1-5	NA	CASSATGVGAQPQHF	TGTGCCAGCAGCGCCACCGGGGTGGGGGCCCAGCCCCAGCATTTT
TRBV7-2	NA	TRBJ2-1	NA	CASSLVSGRGANEQFF	TGTGCCAGCAGCTTGGTCTCCGGCCGCGGGGCCAATGAGCAGTTCTTC
TRBV7-9	NA	TRBJ2-1	NA	CASSGTVSSYNEQFF	TGTGCCAGCAGCGGGACTGTGAGCTCCTACAATGAGCAGTTCTTC
TRBV2	NA	TRBJ2-5	TRBD2	CASRETSGWFEGETQYF	TGTGCCAGCAGGGAGACTAGCGGGTGGTTCGAGGGAGAGACCCAGTACTTC
TRBV4-2	NA	TRBJ2-1	TRBD1	CASSHAVSGGAPGQGSNEQFF	TGTGCCAGCAGCCATGCCGTGAGCGGCGGGGCTCCGGGACAGGGGAGTAATGAGCAGTTCTTC
TRBV10-2	NA	TRBJ1-2	NA	CASSGGRYGYTF	TGCGCCAGCTCGGGGGGGCGCTATGGCTACACCTTC
TRBV24-1	NA	TRBJ1-5	NA	CATSEGRRASNQPQHF	TGTGCCACCAGTGAGGGGCGAAGGGCTAGCAATCAGCCCCAGCATTTT
TRBV4-1	NA	TRBJ2-5	NA	CASSQMGRGGEETQYF	TGCGCCAGCAGCCAGATGGGTCGAGGGGGAGAGGAGACCCAGTACTTC
TRBV18	NA	TRBJ2-7	TRBD1	CASSRDRGYEQYF	TGTGCCAGCTCAAGGGACAGGGGCTACGAGCAGTACTTC
TRBV19	NA	TRBJ2-3	NA	CASRFGPGTDTQYF	TGTGCCAGTAGATTTGGCCCCGGCACAGATACGCAGTATTTT
TRBV5-1	NA	TRBJ2-1	TRBD1	CASSLAFGGQGLHEQFF	TGCGCCAGCAGCTTGGCCTTTGGGGGACAGGGGCTTCATGAGCAGTTCTTC
TRBV12-2	NA	TRBJ1-1	NA	CASRYPDRARRGTEAFF	TGTGCAAGTCGCTATCCCGACAGGGCGAGGCGCGGCACTGAAGCTTTCTTT
TRBV20-1	NA	TRBJ2-7	TRBD1	CSASTPTGKPYEQYF	TGCAGTGCTAGTACCCCGACAGGGAAGCCCTACGAGCAGTACTTC
TRBV5-8	NA	TRBJ2-1	NA	CASSPDTYNEQFF	TGTGCCAGCAGCCCGGACACCTACAATGAGCAGTTCTTC
TRBV4-3	NA	TRBJ1-1	NA	CASSLEARGNTEAFF	TGCGCCAGCAGCCTCGAGGCCCGGGGGAACACTGAAGCTTTCTTT
TRBV5-1	NA	TRBJ2-1	TRBD1	CASSLAGTGVRDEQFF	TGCGCCAGCAGCTTGGCCGGGACAGGGGTTAGGGATGAGCAGTTCTTC
TRBV5-6	NA	TRBJ1-6	TRBD1	CASRATGDNSPLHF	TGTGCCAGCAGGGCCACAGGGGATAATTCACCCCTCCACTTT
TRBV4-1	once	TRBJ1-2	NA	CASSQGRLANYGYTF	TGCGCCAGCAGCCAAGGAAGACTAGCTAACTATGGCTACACCTTC
TRBV7-6	NA	TRBJ2-3	TRBD2	CASSFSGGRDTQYF	TGTGCCAGCAGCTTTAGCGGGGGGAGGGATACGCAGTATTTT
TRBV2	NA	TRBJ1-5	NA	CASSERDRSQPQHF	TGTGCCAGCAGTGAAAGAGACAGATCCCAGCCCCAGCATTTT
TRBV28	once	TRBJ2-1	NA	CASLPDQSLNEQFF	TGTGCCAGCCTACCTGATCAATCCCTCAATGAGCAGTTCTTC
TRBV6-4	few	TRBJ2-2	TRBD2	CASSDGAGDPTGELFF	TGTGCCAGCAGTGACGGGGCGGGGGACCCCACCGGGGAGCTGTTTTTT
TRBV7-9	NA	TRBJ2-1	TRBD2	CASSSLAGGLYNEQFF	TGTGCCAGCAGTTCCCTAGCGGGGGGCTTATACAATGAGCAGTTCTTC
TRBV7-2	NA	TRBJ1-6	TRBD1	CASSIDRVSPLHF	TGTGCCAGCAGCATCGACAGGGTTTCACCCCTCCACTTT
TRBV21-1	NA	TRBJ2-1	NA	CASSTLAGGFNEQFF	TGTGCCAGCAGCACCCTAGCAGGCGGATTCAATGAGCAGTTCTTC
TRBV2	NA	TRBJ1-1	NA	CASREGASTEAFF	TGTGCCAGCAGAGAAGGGGCCAGCACTGAAGCTTTCTTT
TRBV5-4	NA	TRBJ1-1	NA	CASSFQGSDTEAFF	TGTGCCAGCAGCTTTCAGGGATCGGACACTGAAGCTTTCTTT
TRBV10-3	NA	TRBJ1-1	NA	CAISESAYTEAFF	TGTGCCATCAGTGAGTCGGCTTACACTGAAGCTTTCTTT
TRBV19	NA	TRBJ1-2	NA	CASSIASSSSRFTF	TGTGCCAGTAGTATAGCTAGCAGCTCATCCCGCTTCACCTTC
TRBV5-1	NA	TRBJ1-3	NA	CASSLGGYSGNTIYF	TGCGCCAGCAGCTTGGGCGGCTACTCTGGAAACACCATATATTTT
TRBV9	NA	TRBJ2-3	NA	CASSVVQGRGWGLFRTDTQYF	TGTGCCAGCAGCGTAGTACAGGGAAGGGGCTGGGGACTATTCCGCACAGATACGCAGTATTTT
TRBV19	NA	TRBJ2-1	NA	CASSTTGITRNEQFF	TGTGCCAGTAGTACAACCGGGATAACGAGGAATGAGCAGTTCTTC
TRBV4-2	NA	TRBJ1-2	NA	CASRGRGEDGYTF	TGTGCCAGCAGGGGCAGGGGAGAGGATGGCTACACCTTC
TRBV20-1	few	TRBJ1-4	NA	CSAIRGEKLFF	TGCAGTGCTATCCGGGGGGAAAAACTGTTTTTT
TRBV19	NA	TRBJ2-7	TRBD1	CASSAGTGQYEQYF	TGTGCCAGTAGCGCCGGGACAGGGCAATACGAGCAGTACTTC
TRBV5-6	NA	TRBJ1-5	NA	CASSLGGGSNQPQHF	TGTGCCAGCAGCTTGGGAGGGGGTAGCAATCAGCCCCAGCATTTT
TRBV12-3/TRBV12-4	NA	TRBJ1-5	NA	CASSLGEGQPQHF	TGTGCCAGCAGTTTAGGGGAGGGTCAGCCCCAGCATTTT
TRBV19	NA	TRBJ2-7	TRBD2	CASSIDREGSYEQYF	TGTGCCAGTAGTATAGATCGGGAGGGATCCTACGAGCAGTACTTC
TRBV6-2/TRBV6-3	NA	TRBJ2-7	NA	CASSYPGQSSYEQYF	TGTGCCAGCAGTTACCCAGGCCAGAGCTCCTACGAGCAGTACTTC
TRBV7-3	NA	TRBJ2-1	TRBD2	CASSPQRGEGEQFF	TGTGCCAGCAGCCCGCAGCGGGGGGAGGGCGAGCAGTTCTTC
TRBV20-1	NA	TRBJ1-5	TRBD1	CSASKGASNQPQHF	TGCAGTGCTAGTAAGGGGGCAAGCAATCAGCCCCAGCATTTT
TRBV10-3	NA	TRBJ1-4	TRBD1	CAIKEGTGREKLFF	TGTGCCATCAAGGAAGGGACAGGGCGGGAAAAACTGTTTTTT
TRBV5-6	NA	TRBJ2-2	TRBD2	CASSATGSGGARTGELFF	TGTGCCAGCAGCGCTACGGGTAGCGGGGGGGCGAGAACCGGGGAGCTGTTTTTT
TRBV21-1	NA	TRBJ1-1	NA	CASRGGERDTEAFF	TGTGCCAGCAGAGGGGGGGAAAGGGACACTGAAGCTTTCTTT
TRBV19	NA	TRBJ2-1	TRBD2	CASSIFPGGSYNEQFF	TGTGCCAGTAGTATTTTTCCGGGGGGCTCCTACAATGAGCAGTTCTTC
TRBV10-2	NA	TRBJ2-7	TRBD2	CASRSSRGDEQYF	TGCGCCAGTAGGTCCTCCCGGGGGGACGAGCAGTACTTC
TRBV5-5	NA	TRBJ1-4	NA	CASSAGSLNEKLFF	TGTGCCAGCAGCGCCGGGAGCTTGAATGAAAAACTGTTTTTT
TRBV7-6	NA	TRBJ2-7	TRBD2	CASSLLGGTSGTYEQYF	TGTGCCAGCAGCCTCCTCGGCGGGACTAGCGGGACCTACGAGCAGTACTTC
TRBV5-1	NA	TRBJ2-1	TRBD2	CASSPSGGYHEQFF	TGCGCCAGCAGCCCTAGCGGGGGGTACCATGAGCAGTTCTTC